This TCR beta chain was observed in a study of blood T cells in healthy people across ages. As regards this clonotype: Its antigen is not identified.

PCR was performed a second time for 7 to 11 cycles using a sample-barcoded 5' primer and a J-beta primer mix. MiXCR was run by TCRdb on the 5' RACE reads, yielding one entry per CDR3 protein. The sample comprises fewer than 1,200,000 distinct CDR3 sequences, about 23% of which are singletons, and 0.65% to 0.75% rests with the top ten. Study-level points and caveats: Naive T cell percentage strongly correlated with TCR beta diversity.

V lost 6 bases and J lost 8; bases outside the gene matches: 14. CDR3 length equals 16 residues. The data also belong to a second study, concerning T cells of mothers and their children. As reported in that work: Overlap in related mother-child pairs always slightly exceeded unrelated pairs, never significantly. At a sensitivity of about 100 clones per million clonotypes, no persistent microchimeric T cell clones appeared.

The specimen was blood. This sequence joins TRBV12-3 or TRBV12-4 and TRBJ2-4, with 9 bases fitting TRBD2. The clonotype comes from a girl aged 2-10 years in good health. DNA of the CDR3: TGTGCCAGCAGCTACAATAGCGGGAGAGTATGGGACATTCAGTACTTC. Translating gives CASSYNSGRVWDIQYF.